This TCR beta chain was captured in a study of cytomegalovirus exposure and HLA in healthy donors. Study-wide findings and caveats: Among the CMV-associated chains, a few were confirmed in vitro as specific for CMV antigens.

Of note for this clone: Its antigen is still unknown.

Germline CDR1 reads SGHNT; CDR2 reads YYREEE (reference sequence). The V segment lost 3 bases and the J segment 5 bases; nucleotides outside the gene matches: 7. The CDR3 length is 17 residues. Primers included in the PCR were 60 Vbeta and 13 Jbeta primers. Sequenced by immunoSEQ multiplex PCR; TCRdb stores in-frame clones only, minus some. The table records over 55,000 clones, about 70% of them present only once. The sample consisted of PBMCs. This chain connects TRBV5-4 to TRBJ2-2, with 13 bases fitting TRBD2. The clonotype was recovered from a woman in her forties or fifties in good health and CMV-seropositive. For the CDR3, the DNA is TGTGCCAGCAGCTCCGGACTAGCGGGGGCTTGGACCGGGGAGCTGTTTTTT. Its protein is CASSSGLAGAWTGELFF.